The rows below give T cell receptor beta chains drawn from one sample of a study of CD8+CD57+ T cells in acquired aplastic anemia. TCRdb fed the reads into MiXCR, producing one record per CDR3 protein. Here the sample spans 450,000 to 600,000 distinct CDR3 sequences, around 30% being singletons. Sequenced sample: sorted CD4+, CD8+, or CD8+CD57+ T cells (not recorded which) from PBMCs. All receptors come from a human donor with aplastic anemia. Each CDR3 is given without its conserved first and last residue. Each record gives: J gene, V gene, CDR3 protein.

>TRBJ2-7|TRBV5-6
ASSLGRGAPHEQY
>TRBJ2-5|TRBV10-3
ATTRGRETQY
>TRBJ2-3|TRBV6-5
ASSYSRHTDTQY
>TRBJ2-2|TRBV4-1
ASSQVGQGTGELF
>TRBJ2-3|TRBV25-1
ASSIGTSRDTQY
>TRBJ2-7|TRBV25-1
ASSEYTGSFGEQY
>TRBJ2-5|TRBV10-3
AISKGAAGGETQY
>TRBJ2-7|TRBV7-3
ASSARGQPGSYEQY
>TRBJ2-1|TRBV20-1
SAREADNEQF
>TRBJ1-5|TRBV6-2/TRBV6-3
ASNIGRGNQPQH
>TRBJ1-1|TRBV6-5
ASSWEGVHTEAF
>TRBJ2-7|TRBV7-2
ASSLAGVRYEQY
>TRBJ1-3|TRBV11-2
ASSSTGSSGNTIY
>TRBJ1-6|TRBV19
ASKYRSNSPLH
>TRBJ2-1|TRBV6-1
ASRDALTQPGREQF
>TRBJ1-1|TRBV9
ASSVDSFTEAF
>TRBJ2-7|TRBV20-1
SASRGQEHYEQY
>TRBJ2-1|TRBV15
ATSTTGGAYNEQF
>TRBJ1-6|TRBV7-2
ASSLSADPPLH
>TRBJ1-3|TRBV15
ATSPTGRGNTIY
>TRBJ1-2|TRBV20-1
SALKTGSHYGYT
>TRBJ2-1|TRBV24-1
ATSDPRDNEQF
>TRBJ2-7|TRBV12-3/TRBV12-4
ASSLTGGLSYEQY
>TRBJ1-2|TRBV20-1
SYVSGPSAGYT
>TRBJ1-2|TRBV24-1
ATSDPGLGGQVGYT
>TRBJ1-1|TRBV2
ASSRGVKSEAF
>TRBJ1-1|TRBV24-1
ATSDLNTEAF
>TRBJ1-1|TRBV6-2/TRBV6-3
ASSPLTGFITEAF
>TRBJ2-7|TRBV20-1
SASKRESTYEQY
>TRBJ2-1|TRBV4-1
ASSQEIGLLGEQF
>TRBJ2-7|TRBV7-9
ASSPRQGVSYEQY
>TRBJ1-1|TRBV18
ASSRDRGDTEAF